This T cell receptor beta chain was obtained from a study of blood T cell repertoires in COVID-19. The wider study: COVID-19 samples from acute and convalescent phases originated in the United States, Italy and Spain. Sample material is recorded as cDNA or gDNA derived from T cells, B-cell-depleted T cells, or PBMCs.

Trimming pared 6 bases from V and 3 bases from J, leaving 18 bases between. The CDR3 consists of 15 residues. Germline assignment: CDR1 ENHRY and CDR2 SYGVKD. Authors' analysis steps: It was from reference gene primer amplification that nucleated cell counts were estimated. Only in-frame clones appear in the TCRdb table, and some are missing; sequencing was by immunoSEQ multiplex PCR. V, J and clone size are taken as reported in that table, and D and trimming were inferred from the DNA itself. The table has tens of thousands of clones, about nine tenths seen once. Sequenced input: peripheral blood. This sequence joins TRBV10-3 and TRBJ2-7; a weak D match, TRBD1 (7 bases). This TCR was sampled from a woman in her fifties or sixties in a cohort sampled during active COVID-19. The CDR3 sequence is CAIRSQGGGFYEQYF. In nucleotides, the CDR3 is TGTGCCATCAGGTCGCAGGGGGGCGGCTTCTACGAGCAGTACTTC.